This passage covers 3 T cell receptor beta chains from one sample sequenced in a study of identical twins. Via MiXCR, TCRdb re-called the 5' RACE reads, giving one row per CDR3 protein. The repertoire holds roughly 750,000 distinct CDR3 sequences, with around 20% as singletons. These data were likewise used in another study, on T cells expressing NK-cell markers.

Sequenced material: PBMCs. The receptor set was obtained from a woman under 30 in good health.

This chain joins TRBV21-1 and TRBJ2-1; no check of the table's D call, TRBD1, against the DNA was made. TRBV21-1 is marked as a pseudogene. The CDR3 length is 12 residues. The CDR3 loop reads CASSPQGYRQFF. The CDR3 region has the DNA TGTGCCAGCAGCCCCCAGGGTTACCGGCAGTTCTTC.

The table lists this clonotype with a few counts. The CDR3 DNA is TGCAGTGCTAGTGACCCCAAGAGCGGAGGCCACGAGCAGTACTTC. It translates to CSASDPKSGGHEQYF. The chain uses TRBV20-1 and TRBJ2-7; D may be TRBD2 (5 bases). The CDR3 runs to 15 residues. V was shortened by 3 bases and J by 5 bases, with 20 bases between the two germline ends. Germline lookup yields CDR1 DFQATT and CDR2 SNEGSKA (reference sequence).

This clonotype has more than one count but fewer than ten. CDR3 nucleotides: TGCAGTGCCCCGACCAGAAAAGGAGGCTACACCTTC. Its translation: CSAPTRKGGYTF. The chain uses TRBV20-1 and TRBJ1-2; D unresolved. The germline CDR1 and CDR2 sequences are DFQATT and SNEGSKA (reference sequence). With 6 bases removed from V and 8 bases from J, the gap between germline ends came to 16 bases. This CDR3 contains 12 residues.